Sequencing of this TCR beta chain was carried out in a study of blood T cell repertoires in COVID-19. In the original processing: Amplification of reference gene primers provided the estimated nucleated cell counts. The protocol was immunoSEQ multiplex PCR, while the TCRdb copy is restricted to in-frame clones and leaves out a portion. That table furnishes V, J and clone size, whereas the DNA furnished D and trimming. The table lists under 250,000 clones, more than 75% of them singletons. Trimming took 1 base from V and 8 from J; bases not matched to a gene: 8. The CDR3 covers 14 residues. CDR1 and CDR2 (germline): SGHDT, YYEEEE.

Sequencing was done on a sample of peripheral blood. The TCR was taken from a woman aged 70 to 79 with COVID-19, enrolled during active disease. J is TRBJ1-2 and V is TRBV5-6, with 7 bases identical to TRBD1. The CDR3 bases are TGTGCCAGCAGCTTGCGTCTAGGGGGCCAAGGCTACACCTTC. It encodes CASSLRLGGQGYTF.